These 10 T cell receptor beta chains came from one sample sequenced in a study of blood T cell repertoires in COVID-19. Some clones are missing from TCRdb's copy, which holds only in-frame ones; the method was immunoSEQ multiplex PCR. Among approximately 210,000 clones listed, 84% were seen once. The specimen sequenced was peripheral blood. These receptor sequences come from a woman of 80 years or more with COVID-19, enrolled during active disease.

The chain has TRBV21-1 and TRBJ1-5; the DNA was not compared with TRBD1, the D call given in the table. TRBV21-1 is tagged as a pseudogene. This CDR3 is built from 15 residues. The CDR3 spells CASSKKGASGQPQHF. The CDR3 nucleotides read TGTGCCAGCAGCAAAAAGGGGGCGTCGGGTCAGCCCCAGCATTTT.

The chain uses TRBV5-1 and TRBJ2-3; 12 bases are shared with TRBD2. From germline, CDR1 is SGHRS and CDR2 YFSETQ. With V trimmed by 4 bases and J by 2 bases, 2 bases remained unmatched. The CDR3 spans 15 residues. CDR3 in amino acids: CASSRTSGDTDTQYF. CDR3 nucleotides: TGCGCCAGCAGCAGGACTAGCGGGGACACAGATACGCAGTATTTT.

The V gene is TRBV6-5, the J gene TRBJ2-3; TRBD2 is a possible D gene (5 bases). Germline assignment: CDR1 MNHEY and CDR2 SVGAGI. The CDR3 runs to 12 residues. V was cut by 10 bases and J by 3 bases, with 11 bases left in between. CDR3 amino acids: CAIRTGTDTQYF. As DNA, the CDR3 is TGTGCCATCCGGACGGGGACAGATACGCAGTATTTT.

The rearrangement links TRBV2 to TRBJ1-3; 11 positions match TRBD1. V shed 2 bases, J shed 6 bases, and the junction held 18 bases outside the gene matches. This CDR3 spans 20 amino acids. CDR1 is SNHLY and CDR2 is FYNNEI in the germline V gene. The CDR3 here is CASSESSVVESGQGVNTIYF. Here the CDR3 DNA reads TGTGCCAGCAGTGAATCCTCCGTGGTAGAGTCGGGACAGGGGGTAAACACCATATATTTT. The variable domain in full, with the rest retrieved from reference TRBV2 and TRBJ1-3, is EPEVTQTPSHQVTQMGQEVILRCVPISNHLYFYWYRQILGQKVEFLVSFYNNEISEKSEIFDDQFSVERPDGSNFTLKIRSTKLEDSAMYFCASSESSVVESGQGVNTIYFGEGSWLTVV.

CDR3 nucleotides: TGCGCCAGCAGCCACCGCGGGGGGAATGAGCAGTTCTTC. Its translation is CASSHRGGNEQFF. The chain combines TRBV4-3 with TRBJ2-1; TRBD2 matches 8 bases. This CDR3 has 13 amino acids. Germline CDR1 LGHNA, CDR2 YSLEER. The V and J ends lost 3 bases and 7 bases, in that order; junction bases with no gene match: 2.

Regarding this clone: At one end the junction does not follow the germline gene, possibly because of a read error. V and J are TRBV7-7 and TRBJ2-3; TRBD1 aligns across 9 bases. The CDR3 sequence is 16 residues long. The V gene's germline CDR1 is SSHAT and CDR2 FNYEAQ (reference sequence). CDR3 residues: CASSLEQGAGTDTQYF. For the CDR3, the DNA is TGTGCTAGCAGCTTAGAACAGGGGGCAGGCACAGATACGCAGTATTTT.

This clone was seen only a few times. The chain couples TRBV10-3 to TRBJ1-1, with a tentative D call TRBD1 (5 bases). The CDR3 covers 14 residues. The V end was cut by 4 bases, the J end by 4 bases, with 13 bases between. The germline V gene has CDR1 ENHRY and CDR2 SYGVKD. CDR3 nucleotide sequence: TGTGCCATCAGTGGAGCGGGGCCGGGCACTGAAGCTTTCTTT. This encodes CAISGAGPGTEAFF.

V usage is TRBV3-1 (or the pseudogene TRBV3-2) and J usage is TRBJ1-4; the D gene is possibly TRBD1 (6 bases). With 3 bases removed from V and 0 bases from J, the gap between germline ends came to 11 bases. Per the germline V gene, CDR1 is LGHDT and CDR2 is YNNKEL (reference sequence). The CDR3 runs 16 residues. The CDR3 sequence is CASSHRGLSTNEKLFF. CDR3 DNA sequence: TGTGCCAGCAGCCACAGGGGTTTGTCAACTAATGAAAAACTGTTTTTT.

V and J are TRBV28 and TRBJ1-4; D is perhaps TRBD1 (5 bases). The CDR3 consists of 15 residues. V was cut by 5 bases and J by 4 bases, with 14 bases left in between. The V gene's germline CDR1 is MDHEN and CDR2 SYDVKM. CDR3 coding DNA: TGTGCCAGCAGTCTTGCGGGACCGGGTAATGAAAAACTGTTTTTT. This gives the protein CASSLAGPGNEKLFF.

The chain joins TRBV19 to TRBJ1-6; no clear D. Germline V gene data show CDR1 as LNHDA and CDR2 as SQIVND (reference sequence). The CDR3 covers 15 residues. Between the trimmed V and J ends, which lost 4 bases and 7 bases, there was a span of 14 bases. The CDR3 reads CASSNPDLTNSPLHF. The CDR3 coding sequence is TGTGCCAGTAGTAACCCCGACTTAACAAATTCACCCCTCCACTTT.